These 20 T cell receptor beta chains were sequenced from one sample in a study of T cell responses to AZD1222 COVID-19 vaccine. Assay: immunoSEQ multiplex PCR; the TCRdb copy retains only in-frame clones and omits some. The sample includes under 150,000 clones, about nine tenths of them seen just once. This specimen consisted of peripheral blood, obtained 28 days after the second AZD1222 dose. These receptors all stem from an adult who received the AZD1222 COVID-19 vaccine.

This chain connects TRBV2 to TRBJ1-1; D gene ambiguous. Looked up from germline, CDR1 is SNHLY and CDR2 is FYNNEI. Trimming removed 10 bases from V and 5 bases from J, with 17 bases in between. The length of the CDR3 is 13 residues. This CDR3 is CATSTSSGTEAFF. Written as DNA, the CDR3 is TGTGCCACCAGCACCTCCTCCGGGACTGAAGCTTTCTTT.

This clone was seen just once. The chain uses TRBV7-9 and TRBJ2-5; possible D gene TRBD2, 6 bases. V was clipped by 1 base and J by 5 bases, with 11 bases between them. The CDR3 sequence is 14 residues long. Germline V gene lookup returns CDR1 SEHNR and CDR2 FQNEAQ (reference sequence). This chain's CDR3 is CASSLERVLETQYF. The DNA for the CDR3 is TGTGCCAGCAGCTTAGAGCGGGTATTGGAGACCCAGTACTTC.

V is TRBV11-3 and J is TRBJ2-5, with 9 positions matching TRBD1. CDR1 SGHNT and CDR2 YENEEA come from the germline V gene. The CDR3 runs 14 residues. The ends lost 5 bases at V and 5 bases at J; junction bases unmatched: 6. The CDR3 DNA sequence: TGTGCCAGCAGCCTCGGGACAGGGTCTGAGACCCAGTACTTC. Amino acid sequence: CASSLGTGSETQYF.

This chain connects TRBV5-1 to TRBJ2-1; maybe TRBD1 (5 bases). The CDR3 has 13 residues. Per germline, CDR1 SGHRS and CDR2 YFSETQ. Trimming cost V 4 bases and J 9 bases, with 14 bases left between them. Here the CDR3 DNA reads TGCGCCAGCAGCCTAGAAAGGGGATTTGAGCAGTTCTTC. Its translation is CASSLERGFEQFF.

With respect to this clone: Compared with germline, one end of the junction differs, possibly owing to a read error. V usage is TRBV7-2 and J usage is TRBJ1-2; TRBD1 matches 7 bases. This CDR3 has 14 residues. Germline CDR1 SGHTA, CDR2 FQGNSA. The CDR3 nucleotides read TGTGCCAGCAGCTCGGATTTGACGGGACAGCCAACGCTCTTC. Translating it yields CASSSDLTGQPTLF.

The gene calls are TRBV15 and TRBJ1-1; D not resolved. There are 14 residues in the CDR3. The ends were cut back, 1 base at V and 1 base at J, with 7 bases in the middle. The germline gives CDR1 LNHNV, CDR2 YYDKDF (reference sequence). For the CDR3, the DNA is TGTGCCACCAGCAGAGCAAGGACGAACACTGAAGCTTTCTTT. Translated: CATSRARTNTEAFF.

CDR3 region: CAWSVPLESPYTF. In DNA, the CDR3 is TGTGCCTGGAGTGTCCCCCTAGAATCCCCATACACCTTC. V and J are TRBV30 and TRBJ1-2; D remains ambiguous. From germline, CDR1 is GTSNPN and CDR2 SVGIG (reference sequence). With 0 bases removed from V and 11 bases from J, the gap between germline ends came to 16 bases. CDR3 length: 13 residues. The whole variable domain, filled in from reference TRBV30 and TRBJ1-2, reads SQTIHQWPATLVQPVGSPLSLECTVEGTSNPNLYWYRQAAGRGLQLLFYSVGIGQISSEVPQNLSASRPQDRQFILSSKKLLLSDSGFYLCAWSVPLESPYTFGSGTRLTVV.

This clone was observed a single time. Sequence at one end of the junction differs from germline and may be a read error. This sequence joins TRBV14 and TRBJ1-1, with 12 nucleotides matching TRBD1. The CDR3 covers 16 residues. Per the germline V gene, CDR1 is SGHDN and CDR2 is FVKESK. The CDR3 region is CASRQGGQGARTEAFF. The DNA for the CDR3 is TGTGCCAGCAGACAAGGGGGACAGGGGGCGCGGACTGAAGCTTTCTTT.

The chain is built from TRBV5-1 and TRBJ2-5; D may be TRBD2 (5 bases). Trimming pared 4 bases from V and 5 bases from J, leaving 15 bases between. This CDR3 has 14 residues. CDR1 and CDR2 from the germline V gene are SGHRS and YFSETQ. CDR3 in amino acids: CASSPWESRETQYF. DNA for the CDR3: TGCGCCAGCAGCCCTTGGGAGTCTCGGGAGACCCAGTACTTC.

The chain recombines TRBV6-6 with TRBJ1-1, with a possible D match to TRBD1 (6 bases). This CDR3 spans 13 amino acids. The germline V gene encodes CDR1 MNHNY and CDR2 SVGAGI (reference sequence). Trimming removed 5 bases from V and 5 bases from J, with 12 bases in between. DNA for the CDR3: TGTGCCAGCAGTGGGGGGGCGCGAACTGAAGCTTTCTTT. This encodes CASSGGARTEAFF.

The J gene is TRBJ2-5, the V gene TRBV18; possibly TRBD1 for D (6 bases). Trimming left V 5 bases short and J 3 bases short, with 16 bases between. CDR3 size: 15 residues. CDR1 KGHSH and CDR2 LQKENI come from the germline V gene. In DNA form, the CDR3 reads TGTGCCAGCTCAGCTACGGACAGTAGCGAAGAGACCCAGTACTTC. Amino acid sequence: CASSATDSSEETQYF.

The chain carries TRBV19 and TRBJ1-2, with 9 bases aligning to TRBD1. The germline CDR1 and CDR2 sequences are LNHDA and SQIVND (reference sequence). V was clipped by 3 bases and J by 4 bases; unmatched bases: 9. The CDR3 totals 16 residues. CDR3: CASSMRDRDFGYGYTF. CDR3 coding DNA: TGTGCCAGTAGTATGAGGGACAGGGACTTCGGCTATGGCTACACCTTC.

J is TRBJ1-3 and V is TRBV10-3; D is possibly TRBD1 (6 bases). With 0 bases removed from V and 4 bases from J, the gap between germline ends came to 10 bases. The CDR3 is 15 amino acids. Germline CDR1 reads ENHRY; CDR2 reads SYGVKD. The CDR3 nucleotides are TGTGCCATCAGTGAGTCTGGAGGACAGGGAAACACCATATATTTT. Translated: CAISESGGQGNTIYF.

The chain has TRBV5-6 and TRBJ1-5; the D gene is possibly TRBD1 (6 bases). Trimming pared 3 bases from V and 5 bases from J, leaving 15 bases between. Germline values: CDR1 SGHDT, CDR2 YYEEEE. The CDR3 is made up of 15 amino acids. The CDR3 here is CASSSSLRGHQPQHF. DNA for the CDR3: TGTGCCAGCAGCTCGTCGTTGCGGGGGCATCAGCCCCAGCATTTT.

As DNA, the CDR3 is TGTGCCACCCACAGGGACCGAGAGAGCACTGAAGCTTTCTTT. This encodes CATHRDRESTEAFF. The V call is TRBV2, the J call TRBJ1-1, with a possible D match to TRBD1 (6 bases). The germline V gene has CDR1 SNHLY and CDR2 FYNNEI. The CDR3 has 14 residues. V was cut by 10 bases and J by 4 bases, with 19 bases left in between. Together with reference TRBV2 and TRBJ1-1, the CDR3 gives the full variable domain: EPEVTQTPSHQVTQMGQEVILRCVPISNHLYFYWYRQILGQKVEFLVSFYNNEISEKSEIFDDQFSVERPDGSNFTLKIRSTKLEDSAMYFCATHRDRESTEAFFGQGTRLTVV.

J is TRBJ2-1 and V is TRBV5-1; 11 nucleotides line up with TRBD2. CDR1 and CDR2 from the germline V gene are SGHRS and YFSETQ. V dropped 4 bases and J dropped 10; count of bases not matched to a gene: 10. The CDR3 is made up of 15 amino acids. CDR3 sequence (DNA): TGCGCCAGCAGCCCGGATAGCGGGAGGGCGAGGGAGCAGTTCTTC. This encodes CASSPDSGRAREQFF.

The chain combines TRBV2 with TRBJ2-1; D perhaps matches TRBD1 (6 bases). From germline, CDR1 is SNHLY and CDR2 FYNNEI. The CDR3 is 12 amino acids. Trimming took 9 bases from V and 4 from J, leaving 10 bases between them. The CDR3 sequence: CASRDTYNEQFF. In nucleotides, the CDR3 is TGTGCCAGTCGGGACACATACAATGAGCAGTTCTTC.

Here the CDR3 reads CSASRAGVSEKLFF. CDR3 nucleotide sequence: TGCAGTGCTAGTAGGGCAGGGGTTTCTGAAAAACTGTTTTTT. The V gene is TRBV20-1, the J gene TRBJ1-4; possibly TRBD1 for D (6 bases). Germline V gives CDR1 DFQATT, CDR2 SNEGSKA (reference sequence). The CDR3 is made up of 14 amino acids. V lost 3 bases, J lost 7 bases, and 15 bases lay in between.

The chain carries TRBV5-4 and TRBJ2-5; TRBD2 aligns across 8 bases. The J segment lost 2 bases and the V segment lost 3 bases, leaving 12 bases of the junction unmatched. The CDR3 runs to 17 residues. The germline V gene has CDR1 SGHNT and CDR2 YYREEE (reference sequence). The CDR3, as DNA: TGTGCCAGCAGCTCACGTCTCATAGCGGGACCGCAAGAGACCCAGTACTTC. Encoded protein: CASSSRLIAGPQETQYF.

Only one count was recorded for this clone. The sample carries other DNA sequences with the same CDR3. The rearrangement uses TRBV19 and TRBJ1-1, with D possibly TRBD1 on 5 matching bases. Between the trimmed V and J ends, which lost 1 base and 3 bases, there was a span of 9 bases. This CDR3 is 14 amino acids long. Germline assignment: CDR1 LNHDA and CDR2 SQIVND (reference sequence). CDR3 DNA: TGTGCCAGTAGTATAGGGGGAGGGGACACTGAAGCTTTCTTT. This encodes CASSIGGGDTEAFF.